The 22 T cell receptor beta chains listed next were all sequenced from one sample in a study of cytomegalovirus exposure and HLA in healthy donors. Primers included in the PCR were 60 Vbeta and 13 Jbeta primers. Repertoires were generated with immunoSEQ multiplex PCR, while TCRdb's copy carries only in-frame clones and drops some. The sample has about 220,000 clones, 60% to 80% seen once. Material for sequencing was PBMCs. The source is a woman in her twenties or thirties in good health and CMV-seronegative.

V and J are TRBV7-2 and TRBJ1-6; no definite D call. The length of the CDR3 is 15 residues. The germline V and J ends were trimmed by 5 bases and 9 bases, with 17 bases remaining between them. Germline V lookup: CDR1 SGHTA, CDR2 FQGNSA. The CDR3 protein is CASSPQSEVISPLHF. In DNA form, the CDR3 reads TGTGCCAGCAGCCCCCAGTCCGAGGTCATTTCACCCCTCCACTTT.

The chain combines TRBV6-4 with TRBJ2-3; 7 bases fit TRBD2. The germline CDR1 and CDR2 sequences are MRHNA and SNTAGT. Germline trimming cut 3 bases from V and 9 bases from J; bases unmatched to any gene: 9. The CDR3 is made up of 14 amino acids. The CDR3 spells CASSDVSGGGTQYF. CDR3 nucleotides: TGTGCCAGCAGTGATGTGTCGGGGGGAGGCACGCAGTATTTT.

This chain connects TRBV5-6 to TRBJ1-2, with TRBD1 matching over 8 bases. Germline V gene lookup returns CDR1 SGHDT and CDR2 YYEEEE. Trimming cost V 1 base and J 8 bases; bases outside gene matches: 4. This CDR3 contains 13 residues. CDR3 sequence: CASSLSRGHGYTF. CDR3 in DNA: TGTGCCAGCAGCTTGAGCAGGGGGCACGGCTACACCTTC. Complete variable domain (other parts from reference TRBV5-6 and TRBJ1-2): DAGVTQSPTHLIKTRGQQVTLRCSPKSGHDTVSWYQQALGQGPQFIFQYYEEEERQRGNFPDRFSGHQFPNYSSELNVNALLLGDSALYLCASSLSRGHGYTFGSGTRLTVV.

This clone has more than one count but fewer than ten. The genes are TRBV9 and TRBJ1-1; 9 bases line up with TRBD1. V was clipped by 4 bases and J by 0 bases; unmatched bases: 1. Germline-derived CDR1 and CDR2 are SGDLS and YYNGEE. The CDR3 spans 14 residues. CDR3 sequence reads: CASSTGGLNTEAFF. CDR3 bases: TGTGCCAGCAGCACAGGGGGCCTGAACACTGAAGCTTTCTTT.

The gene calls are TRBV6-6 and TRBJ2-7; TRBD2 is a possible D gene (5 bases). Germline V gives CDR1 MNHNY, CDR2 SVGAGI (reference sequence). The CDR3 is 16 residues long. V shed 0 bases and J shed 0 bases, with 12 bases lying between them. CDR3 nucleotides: TGTGCCAGCAGTTACTCGGCTTTGGGGAGCTCCTACGAGCAGTACTTC. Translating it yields CASSYSALGSSYEQYF.

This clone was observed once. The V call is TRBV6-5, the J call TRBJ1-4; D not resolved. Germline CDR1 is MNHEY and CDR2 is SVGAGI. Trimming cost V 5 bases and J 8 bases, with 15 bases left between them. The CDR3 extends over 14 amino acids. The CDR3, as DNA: TGTGCCAGCAGTGAAGAGGACTTTAGCGAAAAACTGTTTTTT. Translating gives CASSEEDFSEKLFF.

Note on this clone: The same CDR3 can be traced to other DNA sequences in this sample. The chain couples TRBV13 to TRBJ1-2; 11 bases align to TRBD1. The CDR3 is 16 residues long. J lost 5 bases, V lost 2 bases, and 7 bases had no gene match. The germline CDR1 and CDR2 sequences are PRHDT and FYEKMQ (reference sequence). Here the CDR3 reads CASSLRGTGGVYGYTF. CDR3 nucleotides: TGTGCCAGCAGCTTAAGGGGGACAGGGGGTGTGTATGGCTACACCTTC.

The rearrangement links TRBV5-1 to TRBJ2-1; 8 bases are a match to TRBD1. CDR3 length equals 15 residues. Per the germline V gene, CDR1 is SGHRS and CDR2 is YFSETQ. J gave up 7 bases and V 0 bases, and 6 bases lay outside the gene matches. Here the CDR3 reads CASSLGQGPLNEQFF. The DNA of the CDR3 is TGCGCCAGCAGCTTGGGACAGGGGCCCTTAAATGAGCAGTTCTTC.

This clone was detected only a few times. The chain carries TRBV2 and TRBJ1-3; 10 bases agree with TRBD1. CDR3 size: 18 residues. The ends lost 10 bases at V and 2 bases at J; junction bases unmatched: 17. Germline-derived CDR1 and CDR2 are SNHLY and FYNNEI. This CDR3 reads CAITPRPTGGMTGNTIYF. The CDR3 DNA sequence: TGTGCCATCACCCCCAGGCCGACAGGGGGCATGACTGGAAACACCATATATTTT.

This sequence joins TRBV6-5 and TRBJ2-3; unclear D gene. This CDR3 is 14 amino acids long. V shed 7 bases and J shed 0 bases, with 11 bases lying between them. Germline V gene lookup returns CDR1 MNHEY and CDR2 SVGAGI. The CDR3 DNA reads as TGTGCCAGCAATCTAGTTACTAGCACAGATACGCAGTATTTT. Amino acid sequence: CASNLVTSTDTQYF.

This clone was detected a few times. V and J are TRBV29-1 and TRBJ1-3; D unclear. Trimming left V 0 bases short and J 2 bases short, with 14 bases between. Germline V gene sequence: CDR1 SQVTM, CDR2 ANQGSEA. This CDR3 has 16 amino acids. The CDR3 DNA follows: TGCAGCGTTGAAGAAGGCGTCCCTCGGGCTGGAAACACCATATATTTT. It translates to CSVEEGVPRAGNTIYF.

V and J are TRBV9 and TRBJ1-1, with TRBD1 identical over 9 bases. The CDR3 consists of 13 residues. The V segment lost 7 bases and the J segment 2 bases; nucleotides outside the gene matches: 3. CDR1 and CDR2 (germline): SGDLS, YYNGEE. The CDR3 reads CASGTGRNTEAFF. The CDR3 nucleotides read TGTGCCAGCGGGACAGGGCGCAACACTGAAGCTTTCTTT.

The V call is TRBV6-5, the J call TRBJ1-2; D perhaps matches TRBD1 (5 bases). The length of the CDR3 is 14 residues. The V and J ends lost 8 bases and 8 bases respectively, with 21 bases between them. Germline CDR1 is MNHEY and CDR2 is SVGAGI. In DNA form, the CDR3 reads TGTGCCAGCGTTGGGGGGACCGACCTATGGGGCTACACCTTC. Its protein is CASVGGTDLWGYTF.

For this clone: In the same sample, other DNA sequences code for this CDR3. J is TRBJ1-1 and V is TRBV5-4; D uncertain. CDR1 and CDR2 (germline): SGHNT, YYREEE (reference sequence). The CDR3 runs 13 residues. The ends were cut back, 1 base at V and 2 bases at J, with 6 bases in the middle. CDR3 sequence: CASSLSRNTEAFF. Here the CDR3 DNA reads TGTGCCAGCAGCTTGTCTCGTAACACTGAAGCTTTCTTT. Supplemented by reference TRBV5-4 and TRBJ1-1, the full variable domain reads ETGVTQSPTHLIKTRGQQVTLRCSSQSGHNTVSWYQQALGQGPQFIFQYYREEENGRGNFPPRFSGLQFPNYSSELNVNALELDDSALYLCASSLSRNTEAFFGQGTRLTVV.

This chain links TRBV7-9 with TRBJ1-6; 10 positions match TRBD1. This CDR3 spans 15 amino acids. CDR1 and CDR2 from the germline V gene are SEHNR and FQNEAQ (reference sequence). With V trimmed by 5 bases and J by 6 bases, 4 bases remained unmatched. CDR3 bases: TGTGCCAGCAGCGCTGGGGACAGGGGTAATTCACCCCTCCACTTT. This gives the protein CASSAGDRGNSPLHF.

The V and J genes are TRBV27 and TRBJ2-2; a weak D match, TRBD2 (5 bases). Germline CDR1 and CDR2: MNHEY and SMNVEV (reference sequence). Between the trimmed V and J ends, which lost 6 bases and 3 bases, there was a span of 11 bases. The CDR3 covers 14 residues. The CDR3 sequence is CASSYGEYTGELFF. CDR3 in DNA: TGTGCCAGCAGCTACGGGGAATACACCGGGGAGCTGTTTTTT.

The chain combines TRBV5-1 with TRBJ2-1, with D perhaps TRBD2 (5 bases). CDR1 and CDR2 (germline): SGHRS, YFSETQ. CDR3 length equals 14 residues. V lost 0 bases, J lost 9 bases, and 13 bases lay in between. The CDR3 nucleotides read TGCGCCAGCAGCTTGGCCCTAGGAGCGGCTGAGCAGTTCTTC. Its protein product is CASSLALGAAEQFF.

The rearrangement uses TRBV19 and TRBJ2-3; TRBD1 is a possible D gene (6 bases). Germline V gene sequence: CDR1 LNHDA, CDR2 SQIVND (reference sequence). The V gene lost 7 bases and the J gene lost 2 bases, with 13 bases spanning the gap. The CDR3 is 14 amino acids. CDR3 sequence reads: CASTLDRNTDTQYF. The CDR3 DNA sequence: TGTGCCAGTACCCTGGACAGAAACACAGATACGCAGTATTTT.

CDR3 amino acids: CASRGSSGRPNEQFF. In nucleotides, the CDR3 is TGTGCCAGCAGGGGGTCTAGCGGGAGACCCAATGAGCAGTTCTTC. The chain has TRBV2 and TRBJ2-1, with TRBD2 identical over 10 bases. This CDR3 contains 15 residues. Trimming at V came to 6 bases and at J to 6 bases, leaving 8 bases not matched to a gene. In germline, CDR1 is SNHLY, CDR2 FYNNEI.

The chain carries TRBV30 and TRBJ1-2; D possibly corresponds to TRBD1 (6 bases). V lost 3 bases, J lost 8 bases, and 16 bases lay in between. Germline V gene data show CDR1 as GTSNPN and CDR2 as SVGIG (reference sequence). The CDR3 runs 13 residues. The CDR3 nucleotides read TGTGCCTGGAGGTCACAGGGAATGGGAGGCTACACCTTC. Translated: CAWRSQGMGGYTF.

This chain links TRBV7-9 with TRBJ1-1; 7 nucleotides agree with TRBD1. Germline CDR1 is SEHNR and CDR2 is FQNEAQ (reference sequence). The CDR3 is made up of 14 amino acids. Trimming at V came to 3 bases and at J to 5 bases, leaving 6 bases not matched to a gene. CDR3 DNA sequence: TGTGCCAGCAGCTTCCAAGGGGGCCGGACTGAAGCTTTCTTT. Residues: CASSFQGGRTEAFF.

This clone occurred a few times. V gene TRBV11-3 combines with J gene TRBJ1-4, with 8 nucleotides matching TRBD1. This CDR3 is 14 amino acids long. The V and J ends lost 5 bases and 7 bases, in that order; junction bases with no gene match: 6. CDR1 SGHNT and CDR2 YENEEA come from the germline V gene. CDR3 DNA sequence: TGTGCCAGCAGCCCAACGGGACAGGTTGAAAAACTGTTTTTT. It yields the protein CASSPTGQVEKLFF.